A single sample gave rise to the 19 T cell receptor beta chains below, sequenced in a study of cytomegalovirus exposure and HLA in healthy donors. Amplification used 60 Vbeta primers and 13 Jbeta primers. Libraries were prepared by immunoSEQ multiplex PCR; TCRdb keeps only in-frame clonotypes and omits some of them. The sample lists approximately 220,000 clones; approximately 83% were seen once. The specimen was PBMCs. Receptor source: a boy aged 2 to 10 in good health and CMV-seronegative.

This clone was seen only a few times. The J gene is TRBJ2-7, the V gene TRBV29-1; 7 nucleotides match TRBD1. Germline V gene data show CDR1 as SQVTM and CDR2 as ANQGSEA. The CDR3 contains 14 residues. J gave up 3 bases and V 4 bases, and 9 bases lay outside the gene matches. In nucleotides, the CDR3 is TGCAGCGTTGGGGGACAGCACAGCATCTACGAGCAGTACTTC. Its protein is CSVGGQHSIYEQYF.

This rearrangement joins TRBV7-2 to TRBJ2-3, with D tentatively TRBD2 (7 bases). Trimming cost V 9 bases and J 6 bases, with 25 bases left between them. The germline gives CDR1 SGHTA, CDR2 FQGNSA. The CDR3 is made up of 16 amino acids. This chain's CDR3 is CASSKRAGATEDTQYF. DNA for the CDR3: TGTGCCAGTAGCAAGAGGGCGGGGGCGACTGAGGATACGCAGTATTTT.

This chain uses TRBV12-5 with TRBJ2-7; 7 bases are shared with TRBD1. This CDR3 is 15 amino acids long. Germline V gene sequence: CDR1 LGHNT, CDR2 FRNRAP. V dropped 3 bases and J dropped 0; count of bases not matched to a gene: 5. CDR3 coding DNA: TGTGCTAGTGGTTTTTCACAGGGGAGCTCCTACGAGCAGTACTTC. Protein: CASGFSQGSSYEQYF.

This clone was counted once. J is TRBJ2-7 and V is TRBV29-1; no reliable D call. Germline CDR1 SQVTM, CDR2 ANQGSEA. The V gene lost 2 bases and the J gene lost 0 bases, with 8 bases spanning the gap. The CDR3 runs 13 residues. This chain's CDR3 is CSVELDSSYEQYF. DNA of the CDR3: TGCAGCGTTGAATTAGATAGCTCCTACGAGCAGTACTTC.

This chain links TRBV27 with TRBJ2-7; TRBD2 is a possible D gene (5 bases). CDR3 length equals 13 residues. Looked up from germline, CDR1 is MNHEY and CDR2 is SMNVEV (reference sequence). Trimming stripped 5 bases from V and 6 bases from J, with 14 bases between. The CDR3 region is CASSASLAPEQYF. CDR3 DNA: TGTGCCAGCAGTGCGTCGCTAGCTCCCGAGCAGTACTTC.

The chain employs TRBV20-1 and TRBJ2-1; possibly TRBD1 for D (5 bases). CDR1 and CDR2 (germline): DFQATT, SNEGSKA (reference sequence). The CDR3 sequence is 11 residues long. The V end lost 6 bases, the J end lost 7 bases, and 10 bases lay between the germline ends. The CDR3 protein is CSALQVNEQFF. The CDR3 nucleotides read TGCAGTGCATTACAGGTTAATGAGCAGTTCTTC.

The chain employs TRBV6-1 and TRBJ1-2; no firm D call. CDR1 and CDR2 (germline): MNHNS, SASEGT. V was clipped by 4 bases and J by 0 bases, with 12 bases between them. This CDR3 contains 15 residues. The CDR3 loop reads CASSGLLAANYGYTF. The CDR3 nucleotides read TGTGCCAGCAGTGGGTTGCTGGCCGCTAACTATGGCTACACCTTC.

This clone was picked up a small number of times. A junction end diverges from the germline sequence, so it may reflect a read error. The chain joins TRBV2 to TRBJ2-7; 16 positions agree with TRBD2. This CDR3 has 18 residues. Germline CDR1 SNHLY, CDR2 FYNNEI. DNA for the CDR3: TGTGCCAGCAGAGAAGTTCCGGGACTAGCGGGGGGGTACTACGAGCAGTACTTC. This sequence encodes CASREVPGLAGGYYEQYF.

The chain links TRBV2 to TRBJ1-2, with a tentative D call TRBD1 (5 bases). This CDR3 spans 14 amino acids. Per germline, CDR1 SNHLY and CDR2 FYNNEI. V was cut by 3 bases and J by 6 bases, with 14 bases left in between. The CDR3 spells CASSDRSGEDGYTF. The DNA for the CDR3 is TGTGCCAGCAGTGATAGGTCGGGGGAAGATGGCTACACCTTC.

The chain joins TRBV29-1 to TRBJ1-5; D ambiguous. CDR1 is SQVTM, CDR2 ANQGSEA, per germline. Trimming took 2 bases from V and 6 from J, leaving 11 bases between them. This CDR3 contains 13 residues. The CDR3 spells CSVELARGQPQHF. CDR3 DNA sequence: TGCAGCGTTGAACTAGCCCGGGGTCAGCCCCAGCATTTT.

The genes are TRBV4-1 and TRBJ2-5; TRBD2 is a possible D gene (5 bases). The CDR3 is 15 residues long. CDR1 and CDR2 (germline): MGHRA, YSYEKL. Trimming took 2 bases from V and 2 from J, leaving 12 bases between them. Here the CDR3 reads CASSQRQDLQETQYF. The DNA for the CDR3 is TGCGCCAGCAGCCAAAGGCAGGACTTACAAGAGACCCAGTACTTC.

This chain links TRBV5-1 with TRBJ1-6, with a weak D call TRBD1 (5 bases). The CDR3 is 17 amino acids. Germline V lookup: CDR1 SGHRS, CDR2 YFSETQ. V lost 2 bases, J lost 4 bases, and 16 bases lay in between. The CDR3 coding sequence is TGCGCCAGCAGCTTCGCCCAGACAGAGACATATAATTCACCCCTCCACTTT. Its translation: CASSFAQTETYNSPLHF.

J is TRBJ2-7 and V is TRBV20-1; no clear D. This CDR3 contains 11 residues. Trimming removed 5 bases at V and 4 bases at J, with 9 bases between. CDR1 and CDR2 (germline): DFQATT, SNEGSKA (reference sequence). CDR3 amino acids: CSAQTLYEQYF. The CDR3 DNA reads TGCAGTGCTCAGACTCTTTACGAGCAGTACTTC.

The chain is built from TRBV14 and TRBJ2-7; 7 positions agree with TRBD1. V gave up 4 bases and J gave up 5 bases; unmatched junction bases: 11. Looked up from germline, CDR1 is SGHDN and CDR2 is FVKESK. The CDR3 covers 15 residues. As DNA, the CDR3 is TGTGCCAGCAGCCCAAGGCAGGGGGTATTACACGAGCAGTACTTC. It encodes CASSPRQGVLHEQYF.

Only one count was recorded for this clone. This chain connects TRBV5-5 to TRBJ1-2; D might be TRBD1 (6 bases). Germline values: CDR1 SGHKS, CDR2 YYEKEE (reference sequence). CDR3 length: 13 amino acids. V was clipped by 4 bases and J by 4 bases, with 11 bases between them. CDR3 DNA: TGTGCCAGCAGCAATCAGGGGAGCTATGGCTACACCTTC. It encodes CASSNQGSYGYTF.

A note on this clone: Relative to the germline gene, one junction end is altered; a read error may explain this. At the DNA level, this CDR3 is encoded by other sequences in the same sample as well. J is TRBJ2-7 and V is TRBV30; tentative D call: TRBD2 (5 bases). From germline, CDR1 is GTSNPN and CDR2 SVGIG (reference sequence). The CDR3 consists of 12 residues. CDR3 residues: CAFGIYPYEQYF. The CDR3, as DNA: TGCGCCTTCGGGATTTACCCCTACGAGCAGTACTTC. Filled out from reference TRBV30 and TRBJ2-7, the complete variable domain reads SQTIHQWPATLVQPVGSPLSLECTVEGTSNPNLYWYRQAAGRGLQLLFYSVGIGQISSEVPQNLSASRPQDRQFILSSKKLLLSDSGFYLCAFGIYPYEQYFGPGTRLTVT.

The chain links TRBV30 to TRBJ1-6; 8 positions agree with TRBD1. This CDR3 region has 14 residues. The junction had 6 bases not matched to a gene; V was cut back by 2 bases and J by 9 bases. Germline V lookup: CDR1 GTSNPN, CDR2 SVGIG (reference sequence). CDR3 sequence: CAWSLDRGLSPLHF. The CDR3 bases are TGTGCCTGGAGTCTCGACAGGGGACTTTCACCCCTCCACTTT. The full variable domain, with the rest looked up from reference TRBV30 and TRBJ1-6, is SQTIHQWPATLVQPVGSPLSLECTVEGTSNPNLYWYRQAAGRGLQLLFYSVGIGQISSEVPQNLSASRPQDRQFILSSKKLLLSDSGFYLCAWSLDRGLSPLHFGNGTRLTVT.

CDR3 amino acids: CASSLLPSSYNEQFF. The CDR3, as DNA: TGTGCCAGCAGTTTATTACCGAGCTCCTACAATGAGCAGTTCTTC. The chain carries TRBV27 and TRBJ2-1; D is undetermined. CDR1 is MNHEY, CDR2 SMNVEV, per germline (reference sequence). The CDR3 runs 15 residues. Trimming took off 1 base at V and 0 bases at J, with 7 bases between the two ends.

This clone was recorded once. The chain employs TRBV19 and TRBJ2-6; D might be TRBD2 (6 bases). The germline gives CDR1 LNHDA, CDR2 SQIVND (reference sequence). The CDR3 runs 17 residues. V lost 4 bases, J lost 4 bases, and 17 bases lay in between. CDR3: CASSTLTGDGGANVLTF. The CDR3 DNA is TGTGCCAGTAGTACCCTCACGGGGGACGGCGGGGCCAACGTCCTGACTTTC.